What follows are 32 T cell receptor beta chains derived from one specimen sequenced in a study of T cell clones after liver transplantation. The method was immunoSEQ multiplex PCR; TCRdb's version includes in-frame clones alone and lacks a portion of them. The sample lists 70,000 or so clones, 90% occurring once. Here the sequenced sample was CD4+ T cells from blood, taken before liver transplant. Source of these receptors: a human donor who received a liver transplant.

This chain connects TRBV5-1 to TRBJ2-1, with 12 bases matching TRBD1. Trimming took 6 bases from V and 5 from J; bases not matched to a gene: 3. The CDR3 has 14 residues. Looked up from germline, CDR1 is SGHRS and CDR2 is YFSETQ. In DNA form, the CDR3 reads TGCGCCAGCACCGGGACAGGGGGCCACAATGAGCAGTTCTTC. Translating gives CASTGTGGHNEQFF.

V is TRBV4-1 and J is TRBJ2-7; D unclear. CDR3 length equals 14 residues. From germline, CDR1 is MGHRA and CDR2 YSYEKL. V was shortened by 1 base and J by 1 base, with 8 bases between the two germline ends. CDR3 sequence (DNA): TGCGCCAGCAGCCAAGGGGTCCCATCCTACGAGCAGTACTTC. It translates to CASSQGVPSYEQYF.

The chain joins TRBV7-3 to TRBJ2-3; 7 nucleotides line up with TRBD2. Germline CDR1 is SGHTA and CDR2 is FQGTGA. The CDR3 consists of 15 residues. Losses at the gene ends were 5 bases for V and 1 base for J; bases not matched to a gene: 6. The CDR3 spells CASSQSGTGTDTQYF. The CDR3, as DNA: TGTGCCAGCAGCCAGAGCGGGACGGGCACAGATACGCAGTATTTT.

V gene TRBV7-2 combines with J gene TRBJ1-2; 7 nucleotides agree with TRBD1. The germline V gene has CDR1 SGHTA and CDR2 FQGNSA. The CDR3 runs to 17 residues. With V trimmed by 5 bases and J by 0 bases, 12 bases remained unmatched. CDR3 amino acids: CASSPQAGQEPNYGYTF. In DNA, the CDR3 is TGTGCCAGCAGCCCTCAAGCCGGACAGGAACCTAACTATGGCTACACCTTC.

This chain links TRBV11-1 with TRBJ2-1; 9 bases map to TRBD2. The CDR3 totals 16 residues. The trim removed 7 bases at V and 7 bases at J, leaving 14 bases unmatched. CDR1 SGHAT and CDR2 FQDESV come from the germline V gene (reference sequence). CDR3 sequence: CASNRPGLADDNEQFF. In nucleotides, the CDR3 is TGTGCCAGCAACCGACCGGGACTAGCTGACGATAATGAGCAGTTCTTC.

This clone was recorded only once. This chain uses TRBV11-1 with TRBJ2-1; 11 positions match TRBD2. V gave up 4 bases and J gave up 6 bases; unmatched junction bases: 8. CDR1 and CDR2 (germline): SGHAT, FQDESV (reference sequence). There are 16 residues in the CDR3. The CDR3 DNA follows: TGTGCCAGCAGCTCCCAGACTAGCGGGGAACTCAATGAGCAGTTCTTC. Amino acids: CASSSQTSGELNEQFF.

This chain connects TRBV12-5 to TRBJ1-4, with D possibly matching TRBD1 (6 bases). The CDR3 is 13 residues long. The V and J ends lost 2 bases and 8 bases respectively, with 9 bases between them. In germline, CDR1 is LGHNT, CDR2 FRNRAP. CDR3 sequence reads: CASGLTGTEKLFF. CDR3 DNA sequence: TGTGCTAGTGGTTTGACAGGGACCGAAAAACTGTTTTTT.

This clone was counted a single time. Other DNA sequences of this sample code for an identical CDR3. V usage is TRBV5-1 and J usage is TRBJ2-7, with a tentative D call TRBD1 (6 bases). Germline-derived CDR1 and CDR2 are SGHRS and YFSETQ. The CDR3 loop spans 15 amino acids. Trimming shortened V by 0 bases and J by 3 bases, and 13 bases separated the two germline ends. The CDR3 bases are TGCGCCAGCAGCTTGGAGGCAGGGGTATACTACGAGCAGTACTTC. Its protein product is CASSLEAGVYYEQYF. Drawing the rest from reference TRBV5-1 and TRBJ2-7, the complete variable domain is KAGVTQTPRYLIKTRGQQVTLSCSPISGHRSVSWYQQTPGQGLQFLFEYFSETQRNKGNFPGRFSGRQFSNSRSEMNVSTLELGDSALYLCASSLEAGVYYEQYFGPGTRLTVT.

The CDR3 sequence is CASSPPTSGRETQYF. In nucleotides, the CDR3 is TGTGCCAGCAGCCCACCGACTAGCGGGAGAGAGACCCAGTACTTC. The V and J genes are TRBV7-2 and TRBJ2-5; 12 positions agree with TRBD2. The CDR3 spans 15 residues. CDR1 SGHTA and CDR2 FQGNSA come from the germline V gene. V trimming: 5 bases; J trimming: 4 bases; junction bases outside the gene matches: 5.

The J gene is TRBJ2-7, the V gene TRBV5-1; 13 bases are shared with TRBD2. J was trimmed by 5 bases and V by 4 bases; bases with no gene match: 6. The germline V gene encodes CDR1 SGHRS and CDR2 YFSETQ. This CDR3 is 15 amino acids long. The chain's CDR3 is CASSPTGLAGNEQYF. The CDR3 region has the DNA TGCGCCAGCAGCCCAACGGGACTAGCGGGAAACGAGCAGTACTTC.

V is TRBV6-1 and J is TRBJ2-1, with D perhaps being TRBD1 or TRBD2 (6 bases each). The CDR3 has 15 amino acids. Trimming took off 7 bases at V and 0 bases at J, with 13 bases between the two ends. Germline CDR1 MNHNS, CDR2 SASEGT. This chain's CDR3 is CASTTGASSYNEQFF. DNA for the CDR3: TGTGCCAGCACTACGGGGGCTAGCTCCTACAATGAGCAGTTCTTC.

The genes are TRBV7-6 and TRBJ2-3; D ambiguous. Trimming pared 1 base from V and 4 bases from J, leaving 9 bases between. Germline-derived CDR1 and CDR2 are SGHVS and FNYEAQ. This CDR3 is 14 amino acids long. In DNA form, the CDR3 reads TGTGCCAGCAGCTTAGAGTACGGTGCAGATACGCAGTATTTT. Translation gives CASSLEYGADTQYF.

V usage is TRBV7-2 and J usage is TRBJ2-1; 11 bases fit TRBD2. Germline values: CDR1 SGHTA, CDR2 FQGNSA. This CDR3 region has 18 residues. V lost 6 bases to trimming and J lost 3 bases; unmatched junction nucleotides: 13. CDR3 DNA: TGTGCCAGCAGTTTTCTAGCGGGAGGCTCTTTAGGCTACAATGAGCAGTTCTTC. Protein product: CASSFLAGGSLGYNEQFF. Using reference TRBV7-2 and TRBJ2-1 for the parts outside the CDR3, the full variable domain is GAGVSQSPSNKVTEKGKDVELRCDPISGHTALYWYRQSLGQGLEFLIYFQGNSAPDKSGLPSDRFSAERTGGSVSTLTIQRTQQEDSAVYLCASSFLAGGSLGYNEQFFGPGTRLTVL.

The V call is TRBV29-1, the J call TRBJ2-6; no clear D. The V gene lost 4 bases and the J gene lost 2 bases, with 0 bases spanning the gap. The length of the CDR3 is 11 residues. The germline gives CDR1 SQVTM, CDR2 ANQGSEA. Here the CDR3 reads CSVAGANVLTF. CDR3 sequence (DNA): TGCAGCGTTGCTGGGGCCAACGTCCTGACTTTC.

CDR3 DNA sequence: TGTGCCAGCAGCTCCCCGGTAGCCAAAAACATTCAGTACTTC. Translating it yields CASSSPVAKNIQYF. The chain uses TRBV5-4 and TRBJ2-4, with no clear D. This CDR3 spans 14 amino acids. Germline assignment: CDR1 SGHNT and CDR2 YYREEE (reference sequence). V lost 3 bases to trimming and J lost 0 bases, with 7 bases between them.

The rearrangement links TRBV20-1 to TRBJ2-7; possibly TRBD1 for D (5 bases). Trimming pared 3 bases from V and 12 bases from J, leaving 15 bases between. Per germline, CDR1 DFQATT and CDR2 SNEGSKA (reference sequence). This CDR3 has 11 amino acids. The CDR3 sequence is CSARRIDRTYF. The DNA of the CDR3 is TGCAGTGCTAGGAGGATCGACAGAACGTACTTC.

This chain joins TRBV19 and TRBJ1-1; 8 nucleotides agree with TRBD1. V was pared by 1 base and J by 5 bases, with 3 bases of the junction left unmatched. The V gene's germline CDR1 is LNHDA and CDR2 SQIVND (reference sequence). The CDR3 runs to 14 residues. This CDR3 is CASSIATGVTEAFF. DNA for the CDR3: TGTGCCAGTAGTATAGCGACAGGGGTTACTGAAGCTTTCTTT. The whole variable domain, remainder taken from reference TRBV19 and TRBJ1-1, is DGGITQSPKYLFRKEGQNVTLSCEQNLNHDAMYWYRQDPGQGLRLIYYSQIVNDFQKGDIAEGYSVSREKKESFPLTVTSAQKNPTAFYLCASSIATGVTEAFFGQGTRLTVV.

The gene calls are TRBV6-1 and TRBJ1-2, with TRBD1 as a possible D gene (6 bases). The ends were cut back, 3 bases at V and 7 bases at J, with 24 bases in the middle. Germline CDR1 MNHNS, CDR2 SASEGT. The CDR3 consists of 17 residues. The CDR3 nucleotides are TGTGCCAGCAGTGAGGGGGGACCGGGACATCGTCCAGCTGGCTACACCTTC. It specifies CASSEGGPGHRPAGYTF.

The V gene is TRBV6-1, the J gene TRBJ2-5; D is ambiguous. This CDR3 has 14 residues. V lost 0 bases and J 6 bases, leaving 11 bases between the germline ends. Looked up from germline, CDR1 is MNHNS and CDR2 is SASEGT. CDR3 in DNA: TGTGCCAGCAGTGAAGCGCTCGGAACTCAGACCCAGTACTTC. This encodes CASSEALGTQTQYF.

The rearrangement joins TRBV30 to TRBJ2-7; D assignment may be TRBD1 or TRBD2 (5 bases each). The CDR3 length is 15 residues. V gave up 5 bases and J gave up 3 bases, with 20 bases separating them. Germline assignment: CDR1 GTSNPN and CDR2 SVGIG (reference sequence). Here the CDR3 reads CAWETGTTRFYEQYF. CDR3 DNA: TGTGCCTGGGAGACGGGGACCACGAGGTTCTACGAGCAGTACTTC. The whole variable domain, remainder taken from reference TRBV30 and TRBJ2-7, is SQTIHQWPATLVQPVGSPLSLECTVEGTSNPNLYWYRQAAGRGLQLLFYSVGIGQISSEVPQNLSASRPQDRQFILSSKKLLLSDSGFYLCAWETGTTRFYEQYFGPGTRLTVT.

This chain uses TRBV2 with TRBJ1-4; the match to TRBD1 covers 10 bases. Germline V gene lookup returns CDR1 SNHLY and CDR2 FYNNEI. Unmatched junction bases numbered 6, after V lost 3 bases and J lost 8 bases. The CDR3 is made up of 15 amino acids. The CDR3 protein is CASSEGTGAGEKLFF. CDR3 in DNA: TGTGCCAGCAGTGAGGGGACAGGGGCAGGGGAAAAACTGTTTTTT.

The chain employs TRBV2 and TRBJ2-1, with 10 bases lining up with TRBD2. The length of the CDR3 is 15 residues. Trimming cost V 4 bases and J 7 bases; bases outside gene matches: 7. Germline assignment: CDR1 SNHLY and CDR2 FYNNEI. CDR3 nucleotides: TGTGCCAGCAGTGTTGTAGCGGGAGGAGAGAATGAGCAGTTCTTC. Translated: CASSVVAGGENEQFF.

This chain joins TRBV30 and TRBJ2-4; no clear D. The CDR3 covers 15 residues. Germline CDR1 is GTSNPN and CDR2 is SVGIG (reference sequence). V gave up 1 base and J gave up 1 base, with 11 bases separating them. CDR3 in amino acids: CAWSEGRWAKNIQYF. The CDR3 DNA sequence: TGTGCCTGGAGTGAAGGGCGTTGGGCCAAAAACATTCAGTACTTC.

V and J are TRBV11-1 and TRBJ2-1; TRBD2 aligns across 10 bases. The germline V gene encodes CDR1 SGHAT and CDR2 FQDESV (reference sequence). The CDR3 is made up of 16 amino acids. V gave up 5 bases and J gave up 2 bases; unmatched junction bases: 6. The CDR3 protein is CASSTRTSGPYNEQFF. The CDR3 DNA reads TGTGCCAGCAGCACCCGGACTAGCGGTCCCTACAATGAGCAGTTCTTC.

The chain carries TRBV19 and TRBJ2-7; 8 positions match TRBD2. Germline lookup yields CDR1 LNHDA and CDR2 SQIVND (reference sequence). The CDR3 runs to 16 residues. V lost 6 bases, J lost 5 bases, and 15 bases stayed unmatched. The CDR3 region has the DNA TGTGCCAGTAGCACCACTTCGTCAAGCGGGAGAAACGAGCAGTACTTC. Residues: CASSTTSSSGRNEQYF.

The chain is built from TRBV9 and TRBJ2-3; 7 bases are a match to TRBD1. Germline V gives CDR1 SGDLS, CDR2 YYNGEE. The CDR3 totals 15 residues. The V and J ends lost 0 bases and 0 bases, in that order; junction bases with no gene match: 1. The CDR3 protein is CASSVEGQSTDTQYF. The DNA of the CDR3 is TGTGCCAGCAGCGTAGAGGGACAGAGCACAGATACGCAGTATTTT.

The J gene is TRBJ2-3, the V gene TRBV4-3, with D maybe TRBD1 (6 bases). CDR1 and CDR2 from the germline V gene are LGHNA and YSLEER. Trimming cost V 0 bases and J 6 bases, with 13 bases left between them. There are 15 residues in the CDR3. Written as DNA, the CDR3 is TGCGCCAGCAGCCAAGAGGCGGGCCAGGGGGATACGCAGTATTTT. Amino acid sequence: CASSQEAGQGDTQYF.

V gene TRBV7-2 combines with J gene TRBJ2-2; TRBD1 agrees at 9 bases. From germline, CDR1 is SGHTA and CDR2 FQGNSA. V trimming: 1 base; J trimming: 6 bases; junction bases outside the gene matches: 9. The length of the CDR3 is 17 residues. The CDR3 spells CASSLDPPDRGAGELFF. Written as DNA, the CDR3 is TGTGCCAGCAGCTTAGATCCCCCGGACAGGGGCGCCGGGGAGCTGTTTTTT.

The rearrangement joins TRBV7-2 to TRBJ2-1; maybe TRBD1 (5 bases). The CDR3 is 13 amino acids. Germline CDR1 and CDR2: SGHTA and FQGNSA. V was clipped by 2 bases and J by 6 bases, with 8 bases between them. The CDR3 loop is CASSLQGGNEQFF. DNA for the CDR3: TGTGCCAGCAGCTTACAGGGCGGCAATGAGCAGTTCTTC.

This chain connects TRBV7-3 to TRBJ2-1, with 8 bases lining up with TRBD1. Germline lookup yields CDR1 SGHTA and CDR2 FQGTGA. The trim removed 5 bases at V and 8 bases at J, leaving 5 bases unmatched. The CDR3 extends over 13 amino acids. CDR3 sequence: CASSRTGYHEQFF. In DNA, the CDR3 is TGTGCCAGCAGCCGGACAGGGTACCATGAGCAGTTCTTC.

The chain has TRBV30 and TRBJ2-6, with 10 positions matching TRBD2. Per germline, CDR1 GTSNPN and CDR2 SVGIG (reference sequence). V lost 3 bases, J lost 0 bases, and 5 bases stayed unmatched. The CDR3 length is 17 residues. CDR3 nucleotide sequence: TGTGCCTGGAGGGTACTAGCGGGGCTCTCTGGGGCCAACGTCCTGACTTTC. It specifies CAWRVLAGLSGANVLTF.

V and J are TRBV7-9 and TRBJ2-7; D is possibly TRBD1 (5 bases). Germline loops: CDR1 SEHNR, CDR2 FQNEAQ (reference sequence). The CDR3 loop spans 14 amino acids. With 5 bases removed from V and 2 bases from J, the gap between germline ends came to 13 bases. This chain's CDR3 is CASSVRAVPYEQYF. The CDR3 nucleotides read TGTGCCAGCAGCGTCAGGGCAGTACCCTACGAGCAGTACTTC.